Reported below is one T cell receptor (beta chain). Clones were read by immunoSEQ multiplex PCR, and TCRdb kept only the in-frame ones, dropping some. The table records about 250,000 clones, roughly 80% of them present only once. The data originate from a study of control samples from healthy donors and cancer patients. Per the germline V gene, CDR1 is SGHNT and CDR2 is YYREEE (reference sequence). The CDR3 runs 17 residues. Trimming took 4 bases from V and 5 from J, leaving 23 bases between them. The sequenced sample was PBMCs. The TCR was taken from an older woman with lung cancer. The chain uses TRBV5-4 and TRBJ2-3, with D possibly matching TRBD1 (6 bases). Here the CDR3 DNA reads TGTGCCAGCAGCACCGACTTCCTGGGGGCGTTTGAAGATACGCAGTATTTT. It is translated as CASSTDFLGAFEDTQYF.